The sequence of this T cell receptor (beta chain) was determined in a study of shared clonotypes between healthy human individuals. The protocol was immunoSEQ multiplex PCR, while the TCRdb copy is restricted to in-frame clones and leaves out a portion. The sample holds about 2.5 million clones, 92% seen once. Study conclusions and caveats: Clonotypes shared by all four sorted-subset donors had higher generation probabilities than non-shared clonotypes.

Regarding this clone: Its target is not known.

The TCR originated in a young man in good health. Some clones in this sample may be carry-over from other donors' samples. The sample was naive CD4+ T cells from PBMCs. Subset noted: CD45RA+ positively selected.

Here the CDR3 reads CARRTSGNTGELFF. The CDR3 DNA is TGTGCCCGCAGGACTAGCGGAAACACCGGGGAGCTGTTTTTT. The chain couples TRBV30 to TRBJ2-2; 10 bases are shared with TRBD2. Unmatched junction bases numbered 5, after V lost 8 bases and J lost 2 bases. The germline gives CDR1 GTSNPN, CDR2 SVGIG (reference sequence). This CDR3 is built from 14 residues.